The rows below give T cell receptor beta chains drawn from one sample of a study of CD8 T cells in ankylosing spondylitis. TCRdb reprocessed the 5' RACE reads via MiXCR and lists one record per CDR3 protein. This table has 100,000 or so distinct CDR3 sequences, less than 25% appearing once. Sample: synovial fluid, either unsorted or a sorted T cell fraction (not recorded which). The receptor source for this set is a male donor with ankylosing spondylitis. The CDR3 runs from the conserved cysteine through the conserved F or W. The D gene is left open where the match is weak. Expanded clones are given a class, and other clones once, few, many or no size at all.

>TRBV18|TRBD1|NA|TRBJ1-2
TGTGCCAGCTCACGCGGACAGGGAGGAGCTAACTATGGCTACACCTTC
CASSRGQGGANYGYTF
>TRBV7-6|NA|NA|TRBJ1-2
TGTGCCAGCAGCCCGACCCAGGGGAAAGGCTACACCTTC
CASSPTQGKGYTF
>TRBV12-3/TRBV12-4|NA|few|TRBJ1-2
TGTGCCAGCAGTTTGGAAGGACACTATGGCTACACCTTC
CASSLEGHYGYTF
>TRBV27|NA|NA|TRBJ1-4
TGTGCCAGCAGTTTATCCAGAATTAATGAAAAACTGTTTTTT
CASSLSRINEKLFF
>TRBV6-1|TRBD2|once|TRBJ2-5
TGTGCCAGCAGTGGCGGACTAGCGGGTCATGGGCAAGAGACCCAGTACTTC
CASSGGLAGHGQETQYF
>TRBV5-1|TRBD1|few|TRBJ2-5
TGCGCCAGCAGCTCGGGACAGGGGATTCAAGAGACCCAGTACTTC
CASSSGQGIQETQYF
>TRBV12-3/TRBV12-4|NA|few|TRBJ2-1
TGTACCTGCAGTTTTTTTCATGGTGTGGCTACCAAGGGGAGCGCTGAGCAGTTCTTC
CTCSFFHGVATKGSAEQFF
>TRBV12-3/TRBV12-4|TRBD1|NA|TRBJ1-1
TGTGCCAGCACCTCGAGTAGGACAGGGAATACTGAAGCTTTCTTT
CASTSSRTGNTEAFF
>TRBV5-1|NA|few|TRBJ1-4
TGCGCCAGCAGCTTGGTCGACAGTGGCTCTAATGAAAAACTGTTTTTT
CASSLVDSGSNEKLFF
>TRBV5-5|NA|few|TRBJ2-2
TGTGCCAGCAGCTTTTCGACCCCGAACACCGGGGAGCTGTTTTTT
CASSFSTPNTGELFF
>TRBV20-1|TRBD1|NA|TRBJ1-6
TGCAGTGCTAGATTTTCAGGGGGTGATTCACCCCTCCACTTT
CSARFSGGDSPLHF
>TRBV10-2|TRBD2|NA|TRBJ2-1
TGCGCCAGCAGTGATCTTAGCGGGCCTGACAATGAGCAGTTCTTC
CASSDLSGPDNEQFF
>TRBV24-1|TRBD2|NA|TRBJ2-5
TGTGCCACCAGTGATACACTAGCGGGAGTCCAAGAGACCCAGTACTTC
CATSDTLAGVQETQYF
>TRBV20-1|NA|few|TRBJ1-1
TGCAGTGCTAGAGTTGGGGGGCTACGGACTGAAGCTTTCTTT
CSARVGGLRTEAFF
>TRBV18|TRBD1|few|TRBJ1-1
TGTGCCAGCTCACCTAGAGGACAGGGCTACACTGAAGCTTTCTTT
CASSPRGQGYTEAFF
>TRBV19|TRBD1|NA|TRBJ1-1
TGTGCCAGTAGTCCCCGAGGACAGGGCCCGGTGAACACTGAAGCTTTCTTT
CASSPRGQGPVNTEAFF
>TRBV7-8|NA|NA|TRBJ1-5
TGTGCCAGCAGCAATTGGACAGACAACTACAGCAATCAGCCCCAGCATTTT
CASSNWTDNYSNQPQHF
>TRBV27|TRBD1|NA|TRBJ2-4
TGTGCCAGCAGAGGACAGGTGGGGAACATTCAGTACTTC
CASRGQVGNIQYF
>TRBV12-3/TRBV12-4|NA|few|TRBJ2-3
TGTGCCAGCGATGGGGTGACGGGGAACACAGATACGCAGTATTTT
CASDGVTGNTDTQYF
>TRBV10-3|NA|NA|TRBJ1-2
TGTGCCATCAGTGTATCGGGGCGCTATGGCTACACCTTC
CAISVSGRYGYTF
>TRBV18|NA|many|TRBJ2-7
TGTGCCAGCTCACCAGGGGCCAGCCCCTACGAGCAGTACTTC
CASSPGASPYEQYF
>TRBV7-8|NA|few|TRBJ2-7
TGTGCCAGCAGCTTAGAGGGGACCCCTGCCTACGAGCAGTACTTC
CASSLEGTPAYEQYF
>TRBV12-3/TRBV12-4|NA|many|TRBJ2-7
TGTGCCAGCAGTTTACTCACAACCTACGAGCAGTACTTC
CASSLLTTYEQYF
>TRBV11-3|NA|few|TRBJ2-1
TGTGCCAGCAGCCCTGGGGATTTGGGTGTCAATGAGCAGTTCTTC
CASSPGDLGVNEQFF
>TRBV18|NA|NA|TRBJ2-1
TGTGCCAGCTCCCATGGCCAGGAGCAGTTCTTC
CASSHGQEQFF
>TRBV5-6|TRBD1|few|TRBJ1-4
TGTGCCAGCAAACGGACAGGTTCGGGTGAAAAACTGTTTTTT
CASKRTGSGEKLFF
>TRBV19|TRBD1|NA|TRBJ1-5
TGTGCCAGTAGCGGGACAGGGGGTCAGCCCCAGCATTTT
CASSGTGGQPQHF
>TRBV25-1|NA|few|TRBJ1-3
TGTGCCAGCAGTCCAACGGGGTACAGATCTTCTGGAAACACCATATATTTT
CASSPTGYRSSGNTIYF
>TRBV6-1|TRBD1|NA|TRBJ2-7
TGTGCCAGCACTCACCGGGACAGATTGGTCGAGCAGTACTTC
CASTHRDRLVEQYF
>TRBV7-9|NA|NA|TRBJ2-3
TGTGCCAGCAGCTTTTCTCAGGGGCCCACAGATACGCAGTATTTT
CASSFSQGPTDTQYF
>TRBV4-1|TRBD1|few|TRBJ1-4
TGCGCCAGCAGCCTTACCCGTACAGGGGTGGCGGATGAAAAACTGTTTTTT
CASSLTRTGVADEKLFF
>TRBV6-2/TRBV6-3|NA|NA|TRBJ1-3
TGTGCCAGCAGTTACTCGCCTCCGGGAACTGGAAACACCATATATTTT
CASSYSPPGTGNTIYF
>TRBV7-7|NA|few|TRBJ2-1
TGTGCCAGCAGCTTAGAGCGGACCTCCTACAATGAGCAGTTCTTC
CASSLERTSYNEQFF
>TRBV18|TRBD2|NA|TRBJ2-3
TGTGCCAGCTCACAGGCGGCGCGGGAGGGCACAGATACGCAGTATTTT
CASSQAAREGTDTQYF
>TRBV11-2|NA|NA|TRBJ2-1
TGTGCCAGCAGCCCAAGGACTGCCTACAATGAGCAGTTCTTC
CASSPRTAYNEQFF
>TRBV18|TRBD2|few|TRBJ2-1
TGTGCCAGCTCATCGGGACTAGCGGGAGGGTTTTACAATGAGCAGTTCTTC
CASSSGLAGGFYNEQFF
>TRBV4-1|TRBD2|NA|TRBJ2-1
TGCGCCAGCAGCCGGCTAGCGGGAGAAGGTTACAATGAGCAGTTCTTC
CASSRLAGEGYNEQFF
>TRBV19|NA|few|TRBJ2-4
TGTGCCAGTAGTATACAGGGAAGTGACATTCAGTACTTC
CASSIQGSDIQYF
>TRBV7-2|TRBD1|few|TRBJ2-7
TGTGCCAGCAGCTTAGCGAGGGGGCCCTACGAGCAGTACTTC
CASSLARGPYEQYF